A selection of T cell receptor beta chains follows, all from one sample in a study of T cell repertoires in cytomegalovirus infection. From the reads, TCRdb called clonotypes with MiXCR, one entry per CDR3 protein. The sample has some 600,000 distinct CDR3 sequences, approximately 24% seen once; the top ten hold around 7.6%. The sequenced material came from CD8+ T cells from PBMCs. Receptors originate from a human donor in good health (CMV status not recorded). Some clones in this sample may be carry-over from other donors' samples. Both conserved end residues are trimmed from each CDR3.

>TRBV29-1
SPRIFTGGDGYT
>TRBV7-6
ASSPYGPRNEQF
>TRBV6-2/TRBV6-3
ASTPSLGPGYGYT
>TRBV19
ASSRDRVYGANVLT
>TRBV5-1
ASSPDRGLYYEQY
>TRBV7-9
ASSSGVHEQY
>TRBV7-6
ASSLREYNEQF
>TRBV7-9
ASSLRTSSTDTQY
>TRBV20-1
SARDRQAPQQPYGYT
>TRBV20-1
SASQMNTEAF
>TRBV25-1
ASVSGNTIY
>TRBV7-2
ASSVLTGHSGNTIY
>TRBV7-6
ASSRAGQTNEQF
>TRBV12-3/TRBV12-4
ASIFGDSIVTGELF
>TRBV28
ASSSPRKGDRDFEETQY
>TRBV4-1
ASSPLVGGSANEQF
>TRBV12-3/TRBV12-4
ASRGRDRRETQY
>TRBV28
ASSLTFIGGYTEAF
>TRBV20-1
SARAYKWGGYGYT
>TRBV29-1
SVEVERGYT
>TRBV9
ASSGRASGNTIY
>TRBV6-6
ASSYSFGGKEAF
>TRBV14
ASSHLPGTIVNEQF
>TRBV20-1
SARDPGQGASEQF
>TRBV20-1
SAFPSSYNEQF
>TRBV10-3
AISEGRGDQPQH
>TRBV27
ASSPLAQVRDYGYT
>TRBV20-1
SAKGGLDHQNQPQH
>TRBV19
ASSMGAGPPYEQY
>TRBV6-8
ASSYFGGGAAGELF
>TRBV29-1
SAVRDTAGYT
>TRBV12-3/TRBV12-4
ASSLGADKR
>TRBV28
ASSLYASGGDTQY
>TRBV6-4
ASTRLQDNEQF
>TRBV7-9
ASSTTGNTEAF
>TRBV20-1
SASDRNTAKNIQY
>TRBV28
ASSSGPQQF
>TRBV7-6
ASSSPAGGRGETQY
>TRBV6-5
ASSYLFPGQPTGELF
>TRBV7-6
ASSNSGGYNEQF
>TRBV11-3
ASSSGTDNTEAF
>TRBV12-3/TRBV12-4
ASSFSWGASTDTQY
>TRBV19
ASSIAGSRTEAF
>TRBV7-9
ASSALRIFNEQF
>TRBV12-3/TRBV12-4
ASSLKPHAYNEQF
>TRBV28
ASSPGGRRYTDTQY
>TRBV7-9
ASRPEGFRRGYT
>TRBV6-1
ASSDTGDYEQY
>TRBV29-1
SVDGAQQRRSYNEQF
>TRBV25-1
ASGVGAGYT
>TRBV13
ASSLGRGGNEQF
>TRBV7-4
ASSLGYGPREQF
>TRBV7-2
ASSLVDTAVNEKLF